This section outlines one T cell receptor (beta chain) sequence together with its context. With random hexamers, reverse transcription was performed on about 0.45 to 1 ug of RNA. TCR beta CDR3 was amplified by immunoSEQ multiplex PCR. This amplification extended across 54 Vbeta and 13 Jbeta segments. TCRdb ran MiXCR on the immunoSEQ multiplex PCR reads and lists one entry per CDR3 protein. The table has some 60,000 distinct CDR3 sequences, roughly 92% seen once. The data originate from a study of CD8 T cells in Susac syndrome. Germline lookup yields CDR1 SEHNR and CDR2 FQNEAQ (reference sequence). The CDR3 is made up of 15 amino acids. The V gene lost 4 bases and the J gene lost 4 bases, with 14 bases spanning the gap. Bulk CD8+ and CD4+ cells came from magnetic negative isolation; CD8+ TEMRA by FACS.

The sequenced sample was CD8+ T cells from PBMCs. This TCR derives from a human donor in good health. The chain uses TRBV7-9 and TRBJ2-1; D call uncertain. Here the CDR3 DNA reads TGTGCCAGCAGCTCCGGACGTGCGAGATACAATGAGCAGTTCTTC. Protein sequence: CASSSGRARYNEQFF.